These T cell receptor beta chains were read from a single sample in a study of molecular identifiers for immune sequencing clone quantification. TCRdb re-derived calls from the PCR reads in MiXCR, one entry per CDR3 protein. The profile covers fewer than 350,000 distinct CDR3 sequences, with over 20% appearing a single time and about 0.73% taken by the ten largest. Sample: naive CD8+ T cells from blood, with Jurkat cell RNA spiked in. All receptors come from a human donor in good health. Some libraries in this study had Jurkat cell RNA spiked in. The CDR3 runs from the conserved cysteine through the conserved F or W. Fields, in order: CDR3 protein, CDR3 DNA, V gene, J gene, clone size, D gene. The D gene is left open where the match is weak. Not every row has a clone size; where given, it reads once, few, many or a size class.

cdr3_aa: CASSGDLNTEAFF
cdr3_nt: TGTGCCAGCAGCGGGGACCTGAACACTGAAGCTTTCTTT
v_call: TRBV5-6
j_call: TRBJ1-1
clone_size: -
d_call: -

cdr3_aa: CASSYSLAGTGVYEQYF
cdr3_nt: TGTGCCAGCAGTTACTCTCTTGCTGGGACAGGGGTCTACGAGCAGTACTTC
v_call: TRBV6-6
j_call: TRBJ2-7
clone_size: few
d_call: TRBD1

cdr3_aa: CASSQERDQETQYF
cdr3_nt: TGTGCCAGCAGCCAAGAGCGGGATCAAGAGACCCAGTACTTC
v_call: TRBV14
j_call: TRBJ2-5
clone_size: -
d_call: -

cdr3_aa: CASSPSSGERRTEAFF
cdr3_nt: TGTGCCAGTAGTCCATCGTCCGGGGAGCGCAGAACTGAAGCTTTCTTT
v_call: TRBV19
j_call: TRBJ1-1
clone_size: -
d_call: -

cdr3_aa: CSASEREAIYEQYF
cdr3_nt: TGCAGTGCTTCAGAGCGGGAGGCAATCTACGAGCAGTACTTC
v_call: TRBV20-1
j_call: TRBJ2-7
clone_size: few
d_call: TRBD2

cdr3_aa: CASSLDYRGEQYF
cdr3_nt: TGTGCCAGCAGCCTAGATTATAGGGGCGAGCAGTACTTC
v_call: TRBV7-6
j_call: TRBJ2-7
clone_size: many
d_call: -

cdr3_aa: CAWSVFGLPNTEAFF
cdr3_nt: TGTGCCTGGAGTGTATTCGGGCTCCCCAACACTGAAGCTTTCTTT
v_call: TRBV30
j_call: TRBJ1-1
clone_size: -
d_call: -

cdr3_aa: CASSLWSGRKNIQYF
cdr3_nt: TGTGCCAGCAGTTTATGGTCAGGCCGGAAAAACATTCAGTACTTC
v_call: TRBV27
j_call: TRBJ2-4
clone_size: few
d_call: -

cdr3_aa: CASSLRETGAGNTIYF
cdr3_nt: TGTGCCAGCAGCTTAAGGGAGACAGGGGCTGGAAACACCATATATTTT
v_call: TRBV7-9
j_call: TRBJ1-3
clone_size: -
d_call: TRBD1

cdr3_aa: CASSQENLLEAFF
cdr3_nt: TGCGCCAGCAGCCAAGAAAACTTACTTGAAGCTTTCTTT
v_call: TRBV4-1
j_call: TRBJ1-1
clone_size: -
d_call: -

cdr3_aa: CSAHGENSYEQYF
cdr3_nt: TGCAGTGCTCACGGGGAGAATTCCTACGAGCAGTACTTC
v_call: TRBV20-1
j_call: TRBJ2-7
clone_size: few
d_call: -

cdr3_aa: CASMIPGLAKSGTGELFF
cdr3_nt: TGTGCCAGCATGATACCGGGACTAGCAAAATCGGGCACCGGGGAGCTGTTTTTT
v_call: TRBV12-3/TRBV12-4
j_call: TRBJ2-2
clone_size: few
d_call: TRBD2

cdr3_aa: CASSLEAGRANTEAFF
cdr3_nt: TGTGCCAGCAGTTTGGAGGCAGGGAGGGCGAACACTGAAGCTTTCTTT
v_call: TRBV28
j_call: TRBJ1-1
clone_size: -
d_call: -

cdr3_aa: CASSIYVGTPDEQYF
cdr3_nt: TGTGCCAGCAGTATCTACGTCGGGACACCAGACGAGCAGTACTTC
v_call: TRBV12-3/TRBV12-4
j_call: TRBJ2-7
clone_size: few
d_call: -

cdr3_aa: CASSYEQGSWEQYF
cdr3_nt: TGTGCCAGCAGTTACGAACAGGGGAGTTGGGAGCAGTACTTC
v_call: TRBV6-5
j_call: TRBJ2-7
clone_size: many
d_call: TRBD1

cdr3_aa: CARSPKYKSSDYEQYF
cdr3_nt: TGTGCCAGAAGCCCCAAGTATAAGTCTAGCGACTACGAGCAGTACTTC
v_call: TRBV7-2
j_call: TRBJ2-7
clone_size: -
d_call: -

cdr3_aa: CASSLDGTTTQETQYF
cdr3_nt: TGTGCCAGCAGCTTAGACGGGACAACGACCCAAGAGACCCAGTACTTC
v_call: TRBV13
j_call: TRBJ2-5
clone_size: few
d_call: -

cdr3_aa: CASSAGQASTDTQYF
cdr3_nt: TGTGCCAGCAGCGCAGGACAGGCTAGCACAGATACGCAGTATTTT
v_call: TRBV7-6
j_call: TRBJ2-3
clone_size: many
d_call: TRBD1

cdr3_aa: CASSSTSAGDNEKLFF
cdr3_nt: TGTGCCAGCAGCTCAACCTCTGCGGGGGATAATGAAAAACTGTTTTTT
v_call: TRBV7-9
j_call: TRBJ1-4
clone_size: few
d_call: -

cdr3_aa: CASRLKGNPYEQYF
cdr3_nt: TGTGCCAGCAGATTAAAGGGAAACCCCTACGAGCAGTACTTC
v_call: TRBV6-5
j_call: TRBJ2-7
clone_size: few
d_call: -

cdr3_aa: CASSYPRIDRGTEAFF
cdr3_nt: TGTGCCAGCAGTTACCCCCGCATCGACAGGGGTACTGAAGCTTTCTTT
v_call: TRBV6-2/TRBV6-3
j_call: TRBJ1-1
clone_size: -
d_call: TRBD1

cdr3_aa: CASSLTGGDTQYF
cdr3_nt: TGTGCCAGCAGTTTAACAGGGGGGGATACGCAGTATTTT
v_call: TRBV28
j_call: TRBJ2-3
clone_size: many
d_call: TRBD1

cdr3_aa: CASNIAGNPTDTQYF
cdr3_nt: TGTGCCAGCAACATAGCGGGGAACCCCACAGATACGCAGTATTTT
v_call: TRBV6-2/TRBV6-3
j_call: TRBJ2-3
clone_size: -
d_call: TRBD2

cdr3_aa: CASSQDLLADYGYTF
cdr3_nt: TGCGCCAGCAGCCAAGATCTCCTGGCGGACTATGGCTACACCTTC
v_call: TRBV4-1
j_call: TRBJ1-2
clone_size: -
d_call: -

cdr3_aa: CASREDRWSGANVLTF
cdr3_nt: TGTGCCAGCAGGGAGGACAGGTGGTCTGGGGCCAACGTCCTGACTTTC
v_call: TRBV6-1
j_call: TRBJ2-6
clone_size: few
d_call: TRBD1

cdr3_aa: CSASETTSGRQTQYF
cdr3_nt: TGCAGTGCTAGCGAAACAACTAGCGGGAGACAGACCCAGTACTTC
v_call: TRBV20-1
j_call: TRBJ2-5
clone_size: many
d_call: TRBD2

cdr3_aa: CASSRQTPGLAGEETQYF
cdr3_nt: TGTGCCAGCAGCCGACAAACTCCTGGACTAGCGGGAGAAGAGACCCAGTACTTC
v_call: TRBV4-2
j_call: TRBJ2-5
clone_size: few
d_call: TRBD2

cdr3_aa: CASSLTYEQYF
cdr3_nt: TGTGCCAGCAGCCTTACCTACGAGCAGTACTTC
v_call: TRBV7-2
j_call: TRBJ2-7
clone_size: many
d_call: -

cdr3_aa: CASSSQPGHMDEQYF
cdr3_nt: TGTGCCAGCAGCAGTCAGCCGGGACATATGGACGAGCAGTACTTC
v_call: TRBV11-2
j_call: TRBJ2-7
clone_size: -
d_call: -

cdr3_aa: CASTLGSGANVLAF
cdr3_nt: TGTGCCAGCACCCTAGGCTCTGGGGCCAACGTCCTGGCTTTC
v_call: TRBV9
j_call: TRBJ2-6
clone_size: -
d_call: -

cdr3_aa: CASSSSKGTGGWSNQPQHF
cdr3_nt: TGCGCCAGCAGCTCCAGCAAAGGGACAGGGGGCTGGAGCAATCAGCCCCAGCATTTT
v_call: TRBV5-1
j_call: TRBJ1-5
clone_size: few
d_call: TRBD1

cdr3_aa: CASSLVSGPYNEQFF
cdr3_nt: TGTGCCAGCAGCTTAGTGTCGGGCCCATACAATGAGCAGTTCTTC
v_call: TRBV7-9
j_call: TRBJ2-1
clone_size: few
d_call: -

cdr3_aa: CASSLVADTQYF
cdr3_nt: TGCGCCAGCAGCTTGGTGGCAGATACGCAGTATTTT
v_call: TRBV11-2
j_call: TRBJ2-3
clone_size: many
d_call: -

cdr3_aa: CASSSGTSDRTDTQCF
cdr3_nt: TGCGCCAGCAGCAGCGGGACTAGCGACCGCACAGATACGCAGTGTTTT
v_call: TRBV5-1
j_call: TRBJ2-3
clone_size: -
d_call: TRBD2

cdr3_aa: CASSFQLWVTGANVLTF
cdr3_nt: TGTGCCAGCAGTTTCCAGTTGTGGGTTACTGGGGCCAACGTCCTGACTTTC
v_call: TRBV12-3/TRBV12-4
j_call: TRBJ2-6
clone_size: -
d_call: -

cdr3_aa: CSVDLQGSYEQYF
cdr3_nt: TGCAGCGTTGACTTGCAGGGGTCGTACGAGCAGTACTTC
v_call: TRBV29-1
j_call: TRBJ2-7
clone_size: many
d_call: -

cdr3_aa: CSGDKQGFTDTQYF
cdr3_nt: TGCAGCGGGGATAAGCAGGGCTTCACAGATACGCAGTATTTT
v_call: TRBV29-1
j_call: TRBJ2-3
clone_size: many
d_call: -

cdr3_aa: CAWRPPGASEAFF
cdr3_nt: TGTGCCTGGAGGCCCCCGGGGGCGTCTGAAGCTTTCTTT
v_call: TRBV30
j_call: TRBJ1-1
clone_size: many
d_call: -

cdr3_aa: CASSLRGGIEQYF
cdr3_nt: TGTGCCAGCAGTTTGCGCGGGGGGATCGAGCAGTACTTC
v_call: TRBV27
j_call: TRBJ2-7
clone_size: -
d_call: TRBD2

cdr3_aa: CASSQDTSREQYF
cdr3_nt: TGCGCCAGCAGCCAAGACACTTCTAGGGAGCAGTACTTC
v_call: TRBV4-1
j_call: TRBJ2-7
clone_size: -
d_call: -